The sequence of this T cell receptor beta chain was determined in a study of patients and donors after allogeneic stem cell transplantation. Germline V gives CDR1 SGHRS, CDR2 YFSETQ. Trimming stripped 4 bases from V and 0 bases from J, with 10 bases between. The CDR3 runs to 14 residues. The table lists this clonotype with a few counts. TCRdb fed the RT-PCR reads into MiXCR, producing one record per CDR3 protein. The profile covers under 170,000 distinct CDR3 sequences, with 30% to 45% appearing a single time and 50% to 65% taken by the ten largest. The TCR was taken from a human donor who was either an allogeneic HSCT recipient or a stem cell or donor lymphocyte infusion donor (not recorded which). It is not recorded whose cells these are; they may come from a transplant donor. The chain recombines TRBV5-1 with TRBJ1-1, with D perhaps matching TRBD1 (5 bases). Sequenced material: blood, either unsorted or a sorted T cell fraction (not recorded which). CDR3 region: CASSRGTVNTEAFF. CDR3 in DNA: TGCGCCAGCAGCCGAGGGACGGTGAACACTGAAGCTTTCTTT.